This T cell receptor (beta chain) was identified in a study of T cells in Graves' hyperthyroidism and ophthalmopathy. The investigators amplified TCR beta CDR3 regions from RNA transcripts. HTBI primers were the set used in a first-round RT-PCR of the TCR CDR3. TCRdb passed the multiplex PCR reads through MiXCR, listing each CDR3 protein once. The sample records about 720,000 distinct CDR3 sequences, roughly 15% being singletons. The CDR3 has 15 residues. V was trimmed by 5 bases and J by 10 bases, leaving 21 bases between them. In germline, CDR1 is MRHNA, CDR2 SNTAGT. The V call is TRBV6-4, the J call TRBJ2-1; D is possibly TRBD2 (5 bases). The receptor was isolated from a man aged 18-30 years with Graves' hyperthyroidism. Sequencing input: blood. The CDR3 coding sequence is TGTGCCAGCAGTCGAGGTCCGGCTACCCCGGGGGAGCAGTTCTTC. This gives the protein CASSRGPATPGEQFF.